This TCR beta chain is drawn from a study of blood T cell repertoires in COVID-19 (dated by TCRdb to about 2020). Looking at the study overall: Samples covering the acute and convalescent phases of COVID-19 were provided by collaborators in the United States, Italy and Spain. The material from the prospective study consisted of cDNA or gDNA derived from T cells, B-cell-depleted T cells, or PBMCs. Subjects who had been exposed to COVID-19, were actively infected with it, or had recovered from it provided the deeply sampled blood TCRbeta repertoires that made up the dataset. The repertoires were made available in a free public database intended to serve as a resource for research on the immune response to SARS-CoV-2. Samples came from the ongoing ImmuneRACE study (first 160 participants) plus 1,254 subjects from 6 global collaborators. Nearly every sample came with metadata listing a de-identified subject ID, COVID-19 status, age in years and sex. Where available, HLA class I and class II types were taken from metadata supplied by the sample provider and were not determined by assay-based typing.

TCRbeta CDR3 regions were amplified from genomic DNA by means of the immunoSEQ Assay, a bias-controlled multiplex PCR. In the authors' own workflow: The number of nucleated cells in each sample was estimated by amplification of reference gene primers within the assay. To quantify the absolute abundance of each unique TCRbeta CDR3 rearrangement, sequence reads were collapsed and filtered. For each sample, productive Simpson clonality was calculated as the square root of Simpson's diversity index across productive rearrangements. TCRdb's version of the immuneACCESS table is confined to in-frame rearrangements and falls short of the full clone set. An unresolved V gene accounts for under half of the shortfall where checked; the remainder is of unknown origin. V and J calls and clone size are given by that table; D and trimming were obtained from the DNA. The table for this sample lists just over 200,000 clones; around 80% of them were counted only once. Clones ranked in the top ten supply around 5.1% of the sample.

General conclusions and limits of the study: Clinical and demographic metadata were provided uncurated, with the amount varying by source and participant.

Each collaborating institution followed its own protocols to collect whole blood in K2EDTA tubes. For TCRbeta analysis, collaborator samples were shipped as frozen whole blood, as isolated PBMCs, or as DNA extracted from either sample type. The CDR3 measures 15 amino acids from cysteine to phenylalanine. Only the CDR3 portion is preserved as DNA: 45 bases, with reading frame beginning at the first base. The germline V gene (reference sequence) sets CDR1 to SGHNT and CDR2 to YYREEE. V is pared back by 7 bases and J by 6 bases, with 20 bases lying between the germline termini. The table lists this clone with a few counts. Its antigen is still unknown. No much larger clone is present one base from it, and per-base qualities are unavailable.

The TCR originated in a woman aged 70-85 years with acute or convalescent COVID-19. Here the chain combines TRBV5-4 and TRBJ2-1; TRBD2 could be the D gene, as 5 bases match. What was sequenced was peripheral blood. The DNA sequence is as follows: TGTGCCAGCTCAGGTCTCGCCGGGCTAGCCAATGAGCAGTTCTTC. Translated, this is CASSGLAGLANEQFF.